This T cell receptor (beta chain) stems from a study of T cell responses to AZD1222 COVID-19 vaccine (dated by TCRdb to the early 2020s). Broadly, across the study: AZD1222 recipients with second doses at about 4 weeks or about 12 weeks were pooled, because spike-specific TCR depth and breadth did not differ between schedules. A total of about 250 trial participants underwent TCR sequencing, of whom 200 to 220 had received two doses of AZD1222 and 26 had received two doses of the MenACWY control vaccine. Trial participants were enrolled by age into subgroups of 18-55, 56-69 and 70-plus years, and 148, 28 and 57 TCR-sequenced participants, respectively, were included in these subgroups. Study-level results and caveats: Participants were mostly white British, with more females than males. The authors suggested clonal diversity may have been underestimated. After two AZD1222 doses, spike-specific TCR breadth and depth were significantly higher than at day 0 and than in MenACWY recipients. The vaccine-associated CD4 TCRs covered the entire spike protein, and the dominant responses fell in regions 160-218 and 743-854. Because no day 14 peak-response samples were available, repertoires were characterized only after the peak T cell response. Epitopes outside the regions mutated in the B.1.351 and B.1.1.7 variants were reportedly recognized by nearly half of the unique spike-specific TCRs. Conclusions about previously exposed vaccinees are limited, since just six AZD1222 recipients were seropositive for SARS-CoV-2 at baseline. In the small 56-69-year group, the increase in depth fell short of significance, most likely because of low power.

On this clone: Which antigen it targets is not known. Per-base qualities were not stored, and no clone one base away is much larger.

Taken from cysteine to phenylalanine, the CDR3 has 18 residues. Only the CDR3 part of the read is kept: 54 bases, read in frame from the first base. Sequences MDHEN (CDR1) and SYDVKM (CDR2) are obtained from the germline V gene. The V end loses 7 bases and the J end loses 0 bases, and a stretch of 22 bases separates them. In light of the paper, this sample's time point label describes: baseline before first vaccination. Samples from vaccinated people were obtained from the UK trials COV001 and COV002, which included a single-blind randomized controlled phase 2/3 trial of AZD1222 (ChAdOx1 nCoV-19) in healthy adults. For TCRbeta chain sequencing, PBMC samples from trial participants were taken at day 0 and at day 28 after the second dose. The CDR3 regions of human TCRbeta chains were analyzed by immunosequencing. The published analysis was carried out like this. TCRs in the repertoires were matched against a reference library of SARS-CoV-2-specific TCRs that had been generated with the MIRA antigen-specificity platform. Breadth meant the fraction of unique TCRs that were SARS-CoV-2-associated, whereas depth meant the fraction of total T cells that were SARS-CoV-2-associated. Using the MIRA data, each spike-specific TCR was assigned both to the spike region to which the TCR was reactive and to a CD4 or CD8 class. Log10-transformed breadth and depth values were compared by one-way ANOVA with Sidak's multiple comparisons tests. As stored in TCRdb, this immuneACCESS dataset retains in-frame rearrangements with V and J assigned. A fraction of the clones does not appear; measured against another copy, unresolved V genes explain less than half of the discrepancy, and the remainder lacks a known reason. That table furnishes V, J and clone size, whereas the DNA furnished D and trimming. Present in this sample are 100,000 to 150,000 clones, over 80% of which were seen just once. The biggest ten clones account for about 5.4% of the sample.

The chain was built from TRBV28 and TRBJ1-3; tentative D gene TRBD1, with 5 bases matching. Material: peripheral blood, obtained on day 0 of AZD1222 vaccination. The receptor comes from an adult in good health. The CDR3 region: CASNTKSGTPVSGNTIYF. The nucleotides are TGTGCCAGCAACACTAAATCCGGGACGCCAGTCTCTGGAAACACCATATATTTT.